Sequencing of this TCR beta chain was carried out in a study of T cell repertoires in cytomegalovirus infection (dated by TCRdb to the late 2010s). For the wider study: Alongside well-studied HLA-B-restricted epitopes, the peptide stimulations were aimed at recently identified HLA-C-restricted CMV epitopes, whose presentation resists viral immunomodulation. Because public TCR beta signatures pointed to carriage of CMV infection together with the matching HLA type, the HLA type of each donor mattered for the analysis.

General conclusions and limits of the study: The ex vivo response was dominated by HLA-C-restricted CMV-specific TCR beta clonotypes, which also provided the single most frequent clonotype in two of eight donors. Carriers of CMV infection plus the relevant HLA type were discriminated by the cumulative frequency of public TCR beta family members in the study cohort and in an independent roughly 380-donor cohort.

TCRdb shows the sequencer as Illumina HiSeq 1500. The public reads were reanalyzed by TCRdb: fastp trimming at Q25, MiXCR alignment, in-frame beta chains only. Rows with a matching CDR3 protein are joined into one entry that keeps the most common DNA and genes. In all, the sample holds about 700,000 distinct CDR3 sequences, and around a third of those were seen once. Roughly 18% of the sample is held by the ten biggest clonotypes. In light of the paper, this sample's treatment or condition label describes: in vitro stimulation with specific CMV peptide epitopes to enrich CMV-specific T cells. As to this clonotype: What antigen it recognizes has not been identified. No per-base quality is available; no much larger clone lies one base away.

The CDR3, from cysteine to phenylalanine, totals 14 residues. The read is trimmed to its CDR3 DNA, 42 bases read in frame from base 1. CDR1 SGHVS and CDR2 FQNEAQ are derived from the germline V gene. V is shortened by 1 base, J by 8 bases, and the region joining them spans 11 bases. The material was cultured PBMCs, obtained from culture after CMV antigen stimulation. The clonotype comes from a human donor in good health (CMV status not recorded). Some clones in this sample may be carry-over from other donors' samples. In this chain, TRBV7-8 is recombined with TRBJ1-4; the D gene cannot be named for sure. The DNA sequence reads TGTGCCAGCAGCTTAGGGGGAGTTCGGGAAAAACTGTTTTTT. The resulting protein is CASSLGGVREKLFF.